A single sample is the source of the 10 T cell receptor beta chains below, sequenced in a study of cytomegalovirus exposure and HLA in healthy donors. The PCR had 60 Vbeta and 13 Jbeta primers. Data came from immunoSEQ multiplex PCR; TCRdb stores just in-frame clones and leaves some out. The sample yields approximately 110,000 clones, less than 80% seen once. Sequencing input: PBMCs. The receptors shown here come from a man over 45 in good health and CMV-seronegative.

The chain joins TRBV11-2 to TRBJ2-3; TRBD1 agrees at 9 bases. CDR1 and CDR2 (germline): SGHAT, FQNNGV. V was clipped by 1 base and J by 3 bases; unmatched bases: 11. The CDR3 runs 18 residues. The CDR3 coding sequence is TGTGCCAGCAGCTTAGTCGACCCCGGGACAGGGTGGACAGATACGCAGTATTTT. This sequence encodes CASSLVDPGTGWTDTQYF. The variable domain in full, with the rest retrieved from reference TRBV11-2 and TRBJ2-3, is EAGVAQSPRYKIIEKRQSVAFWCNPISGHATLYWYQQILGQGPKLLIQFQNNGVVDDSQLPKDRFSAERLKGVDSTLKIQPAKLEDSAVYLCASSLVDPGTGWTDTQYFGPGTRLTVL.

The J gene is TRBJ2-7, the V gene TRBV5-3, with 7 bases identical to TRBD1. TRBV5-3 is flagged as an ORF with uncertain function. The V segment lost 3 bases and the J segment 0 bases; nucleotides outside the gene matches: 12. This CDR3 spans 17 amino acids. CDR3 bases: TGTGCCAGAAGCTCCGGAAAGGGGGCTCACCCCTCCTACGAGCAGTACTTC. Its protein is CARSSGKGAHPSYEQYF.

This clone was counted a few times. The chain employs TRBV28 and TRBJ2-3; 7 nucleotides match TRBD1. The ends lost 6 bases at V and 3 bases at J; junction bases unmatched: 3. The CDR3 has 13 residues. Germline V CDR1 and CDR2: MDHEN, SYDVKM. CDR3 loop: CASSQTGTDTQYF. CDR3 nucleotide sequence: TGTGCCAGCAGCCAGACAGGGACAGATACGCAGTATTTT. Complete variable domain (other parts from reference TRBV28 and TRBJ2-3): DVKVTQSSRYLVKRTGEKVFLECVQDMDHENMFWYRQDPGLGLRLIYFSYDVKMKEKGDIPEGYSVSREKKERFSLILESASTNQTSMYLCASSQTGTDTQYFGPGTRLTVL.

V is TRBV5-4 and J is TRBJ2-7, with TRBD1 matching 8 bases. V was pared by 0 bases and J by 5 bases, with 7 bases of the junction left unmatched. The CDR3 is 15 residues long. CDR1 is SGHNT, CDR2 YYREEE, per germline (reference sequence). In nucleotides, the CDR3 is TGTGCCAGCAGCTTGGATCTGACAGGGGCCAACGAGCAGTACTTC. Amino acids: CASSLDLTGANEQYF.

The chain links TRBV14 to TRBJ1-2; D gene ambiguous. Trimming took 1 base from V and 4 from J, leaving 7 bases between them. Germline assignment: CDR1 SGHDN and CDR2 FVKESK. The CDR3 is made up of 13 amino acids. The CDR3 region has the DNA TGTGCCAGCAGCCAAGTGAGATTCTATGGCTACACCTTC. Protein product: CASSQVRFYGYTF.

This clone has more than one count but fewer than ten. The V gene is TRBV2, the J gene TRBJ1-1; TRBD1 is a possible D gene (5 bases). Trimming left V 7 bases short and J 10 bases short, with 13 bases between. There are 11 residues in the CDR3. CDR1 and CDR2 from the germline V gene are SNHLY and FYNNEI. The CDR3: CASTGGGGAFF. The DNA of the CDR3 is TGTGCCAGCACTGGCGGGGGAGGAGCTTTCTTT.

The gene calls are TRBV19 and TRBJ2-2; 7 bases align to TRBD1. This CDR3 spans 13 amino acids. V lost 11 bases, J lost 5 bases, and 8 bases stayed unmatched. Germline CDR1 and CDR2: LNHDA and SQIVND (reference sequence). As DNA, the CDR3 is TGTGCCGCAAGGGGGCTCGGAACCGGGGAGCTGTTTTTT. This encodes CAARGLGTGELFF.

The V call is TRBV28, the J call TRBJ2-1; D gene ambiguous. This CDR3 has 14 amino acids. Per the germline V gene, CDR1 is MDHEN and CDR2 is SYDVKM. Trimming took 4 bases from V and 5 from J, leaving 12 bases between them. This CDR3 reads CASSSRLGHNEQFF. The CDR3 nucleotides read TGTGCCAGCAGTTCCCGGCTGGGCCACAATGAGCAGTTCTTC.

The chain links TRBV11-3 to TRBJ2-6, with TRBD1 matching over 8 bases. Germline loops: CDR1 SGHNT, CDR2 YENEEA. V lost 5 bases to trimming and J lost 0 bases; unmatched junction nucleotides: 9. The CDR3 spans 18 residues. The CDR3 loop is CASSPGDRLISGANVLTF. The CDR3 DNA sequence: TGTGCCAGCAGCCCCGGGGACAGGCTCATCTCTGGGGCCAACGTCCTGACTTTC.

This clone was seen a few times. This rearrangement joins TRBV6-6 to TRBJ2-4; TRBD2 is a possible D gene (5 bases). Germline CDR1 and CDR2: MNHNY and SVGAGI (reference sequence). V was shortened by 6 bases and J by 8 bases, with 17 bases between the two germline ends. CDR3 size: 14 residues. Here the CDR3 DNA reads TGTGCCAGCAGCCACCGGCCCTTCGGGGACATTCAGTACTTC. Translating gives CASSHRPFGDIQYF.